A selection of T cell receptor beta chains follows, all from one sample in a study of CD8+ T cells in alopecia areata. Here immunoSEQ multiplex PCR was the method, and the copy in TCRdb shows in-frame clones only, minus some. The sample carries about 150,000 clones, less than 65% recorded once. This sample comprised CD8+ T cells sorted from blood, obtained at week 0. These receptor sequences come from a human donor with alopecia areata. Both conserved end residues are part of each CDR3. D genes are given only for firm matches. Some rows have no size entry. The others give once, few or many, or a class for an expanded clone.

>-|TRBJ1-1|TRBV5-6|-
CASSFIGQEAFF
TGTGCCAGCAGCTTTATCGGCCAAGAGGCTTTCTTT
>few|TRBJ2-2|TRBV5-6|TRBD1
CASSLMGQGVAGELFF
TGTGCCAGCAGCTTGATGGGACAGGGGGTAGCCGGGGAGCTGTTTTTT
>once|TRBJ2-7|TRBV29-1|-
CSVEVARSYEQYF
TGCAGCGTTGAAGTGGCTAGGTCCTACGAGCAGTACTTC
>-|TRBJ2-6|TRBV29-1|-
CSVYSGANVLTF
TGCAGCGTGTACTCTGGGGCCAACGTCCTGACTTTC
>-|TRBJ2-7|TRBV4-1|-
CASSQTPRGDEQYF
TGCGCCAGCAGCCAAACCCCTAGAGGCGACGAGCAGTACTTC
>-|TRBJ1-5|TRBV7-9|-
CASSLGGGNQPQHF
TGTGCCAGCAGCTTGGGAGGTGGCAATCAGCCCCAGCATTTT
>-|TRBJ1-2|TRBV2|-
CASSAYLGYTF
TGTGCCAGCAGCGCCTACCTGGGCTACACCTTC
>-|TRBJ1-5|TRBV25-1|-
CASSDLHQRGWGNQPQHF
TGTGCCAGCAGTGATCTACATCAGCGGGGTTGGGGCAATCAGCCCCAGCATTTT
>-|TRBJ1-2|TRBV29-1|-
CSVHRERDYGYTF
TGCAGCGTGCACAGGGAAAGGGACTATGGCTACACCTTC
>-|TRBJ1-6|TRBV7-6|TRBD1
CASSENRGLESPLHF
TGTGCCAGCAGCGAGAACAGGGGGCTAGAATCACCCCTCCACTTT
>-|TRBJ2-5|TRBV5-1|-
CASSALGGRDTRRYQETQYF
TGCGCCAGCAGCGCCCTCGGGGGTCGAGATACCAGAAGGTACCAAGAGACCCAGTACTTC
>-|TRBJ1-2|TRBV30|-
CAWSVSGGGGYTF
TGTGCCTGGAGTGTATCGGGGGGCGGCGGCTACACCTTC
>few|TRBJ2-7|TRBV5-1|-
CASSDSYEQYF
TGCGCCAGCAGCGATTCCTACGAGCAGTACTTC
>-|TRBJ2-1|TRBV27|-
CASSLGRGTYNEQFF
TGTGCCAGCAGCCTCGGACGGGGTACCTACAATGAGCAGTTCTTC
>-|TRBJ2-4|TRBV5-6|-
CASRIGGVKNIQYF
TGTGCCAGCAGAATAGGGGGGGTCAAAAACATTCAGTACTTC
>-|TRBJ2-7|TRBV9|-
CASSVRWDSYEQYF
TGTGCCAGCAGCGTACGATGGGACTCCTACGAGCAGTACTTC
>once|TRBJ1-1|TRBV25-1|-
CASSALSDNTEAFF
TGTGCCAGCAGTGCCCTCTCGGACAACACTGAAGCTTTCTTT
>-|TRBJ2-7|TRBV6-5|-
CASSHTGEQYF
TGTGCCAGCAGTCACACGGGGGAGCAGTACTTC
>-|TRBJ2-7|TRBV12-5|-
CASGQGIYYEQYF
TGTGCCAGTGGGCAAGGGATATACTACGAGCAGTACTTC
>-|TRBJ1-4|TRBV30|-
CAWRGGQGRNEKLFF
TGTGCCTGGCGAGGTGGGCAGGGACGAAATGAAAAACTGTTTTTT
>-|TRBJ1-5|TRBV4-3|-
CASSQDRAGNQPQHF
TGCGCCAGCAGCCAAGACCGCGCGGGAAATCAGCCCCAGCATTTT
>-|TRBJ1-3|TRBV27|-
CASSLSEGSGNTIYF
TGTGCCAGCAGTTTATCGGAGGGTTCTGGAAACACCATATATTTT
>once|TRBJ2-1|TRBV6-6|-
CASTPGTGEQFF
TGTGCCAGCACCCCAGGGACGGGTGAGCAGTTCTTC
>-|TRBJ2-5|TRBV27|-
CASSPAAGARGETQYF
TGTGCCAGCAGCCCAGCCGCCGGGGCCAGGGGAGAGACCCAGTACTTC
>-|TRBJ2-7|TRBV29-1|-
CSVEGQDYEQYF
TGCAGCGTTGAAGGGCAAGACTACGAGCAGTACTTC
>-|TRBJ1-2|TRBV5-6|-
CASSLDQANYGYTF
TGTGCCAGCAGCTTAGATCAGGCCAACTATGGCTACACCTTC
>-|TRBJ2-1|TRBV4-1|-
CASSQDGSEQFF
TGCGCCAGCAGCCAAGACGGGAGTGAGCAGTTCTTC
>-|TRBJ1-1|TRBV29-1|-
CSVVMGFEAFF
TGCAGCGTTGTGATGGGTTTTGAAGCTTTCTTT
>-|TRBJ2-7|TRBV29-1|TRBD1
CSVAGTDRNYEQYF
TGCAGCGTGGCCGGGACAGATCGTAACTACGAGCAGTACTTC
>-|TRBJ1-2|TRBV6-5|-
CASSPTQRYGYTF
TGTGCCAGCAGCCCGACACAACGCTATGGCTACACCTTC
>-|TRBJ2-5|TRBV2|TRBD1
CASGTDRETQYF
TGTGCCAGCGGGACAGACCGAGAGACCCAGTACTTC
>-|TRBJ2-7|TRBV5-1|TRBD1
CASSLSDRGPPSYEQYF
TGCGCCAGCAGCTTGTCGGACAGGGGACCACCGTCCTACGAGCAGTACTTC
>-|TRBJ1-1|TRBV20-1|-
CSATEGAEAFF
TGCAGTGCTACTGAGGGGGCTGAAGCTTTCTTT
>-|TRBJ1-6|TRBV4-1|-
CASSLDNSPLHF
TGCGCCAGCAGCCTGGATAATTCACCCCTCCACTTT
>-|TRBJ2-7|TRBV5-4|-
CASSLVPRDEEYF
TGTGCCAGCAGCTTGGTGCCGAGGGACGAGGAGTACTTC